This TCR beta chain was identified in a study of T cell responses to AZD1222 COVID-19 vaccine. Libraries were prepared by immunoSEQ multiplex PCR; TCRdb keeps only in-frame clonotypes and omits some of them. This table holds more than 150,000 clones, 80% to 95% found once. Material: peripheral blood, obtained 28 days after the second AZD1222 dose. The sequence derives from an adult who received the AZD1222 COVID-19 vaccine.

CDR3 residues: CASSIDRGHQPQHF. Written as DNA, the CDR3 is TGTGCCAGCAGCATAGACAGGGGCCACCAGCCCCAGCATTTT. This sequence joins TRBV3-1 (or the pseudogene TRBV3-2) and TRBJ1-5; 8 bases line up with TRBD1. The J segment lost 7 bases and the V segment lost 5 bases, leaving 7 bases of the junction unmatched. This CDR3 is 14 amino acids long. CDR1 is LGHDT and CDR2 is YNNKEL in the germline V gene (reference sequence).